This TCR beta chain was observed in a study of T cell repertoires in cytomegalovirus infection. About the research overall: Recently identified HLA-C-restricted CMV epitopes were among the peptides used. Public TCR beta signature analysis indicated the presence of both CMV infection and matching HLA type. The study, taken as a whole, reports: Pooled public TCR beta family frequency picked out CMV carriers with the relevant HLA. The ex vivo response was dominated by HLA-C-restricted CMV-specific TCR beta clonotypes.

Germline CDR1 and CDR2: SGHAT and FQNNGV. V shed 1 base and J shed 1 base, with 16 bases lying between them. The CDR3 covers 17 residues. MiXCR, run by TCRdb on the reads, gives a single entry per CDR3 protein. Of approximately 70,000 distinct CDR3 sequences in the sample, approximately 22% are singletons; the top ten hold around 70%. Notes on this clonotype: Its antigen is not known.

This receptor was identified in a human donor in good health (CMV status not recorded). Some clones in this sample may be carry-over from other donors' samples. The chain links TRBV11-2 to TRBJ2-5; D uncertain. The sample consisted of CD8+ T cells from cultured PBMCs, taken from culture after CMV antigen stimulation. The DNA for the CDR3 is TGTGCCAGCAGCTTAGCCCTCTTTACCGAGATCCAAGAGACCCAGTACTTC. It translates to CASSLALFTEIQETQYF.